This T cell receptor beta chain was captured in a study of radiotherapy plus CTLA-4 blockade in lung cancer. Overall study context: Objective responses emerged in around 19% of patients, and roughly 28% attained disease control.

With regard to this clone: The antigen remains unidentified.

TCRdb's table, derived via immunoSEQ multiplex PCR, lists solely in-frame clones and lacks some. The sample lists 100,000 to 150,000 clones, around 75% occurring once. V shed 6 bases and J 5 bases; nucleotides not matched to a gene: 4. Germline CDR1 is MNHNS and CDR2 is SASEGT. The CDR3 consists of 13 residues. Study-wide results and caveats: Early blood T cell clone dynamics, with interferon-beta, were reported to best predict response.

This rearrangement joins TRBV6-1 to TRBJ1-1, with TRBD1 matching 9 bases. The source material was peripheral blood, sampled from a patient treated with radiotherapy plus ipilimumab. The TCR comes from a human donor with non-small cell lung cancer who had a partial response to radiotherapy plus ipilimumab. The CDR3 region has the DNA TGTGCCAGCAGAAACAGGGGGCTTACTGAAGCTTTCTTT. Residues: CASRNRGLTEAFF.